Shown below are 6 T cell receptor beta chains from a single sample sequenced in a study of T cell changes during pregnancy in multiple sclerosis (dated by TCRdb to about 2019). Libraries were built with the immunoSEQ multiplex PCR assay. Imported from immuneACCESS, the table was reduced by TCRdb to in-frame sequences with V and J called. These copies leave out some clones; in studies compared against another copy, an unresolved V gene accounts for under half, and the cause of the remainder is not known. Present in this sample are about 55,000 clones, 70% to 90% of which were seen just once. Around 0.57% of the sample is held by the ten biggest clonotypes. The sequenced sample was CD4+ T cells from peripheral blood mononuclear cells, obtained in the first trimester of pregnancy. The receptors were gathered from a female donor with multiple sclerosis, enrolled in a pregnancy study.

The chain carries TRBV5-4 and TRBJ1-2; D remains ambiguous. Between the trimmed V and J ends, which lost 0 bases and 6 bases, there was a span of 6 bases. The length of the CDR3 is 12 residues. The germline V gene has CDR1 SGHNT and CDR2 YYREEE (reference sequence). Written as DNA, the CDR3 is TGTGCCAGCAGCTTGGAGCGAAATGGCTACACCTTC. Its protein is CASSLERNGYTF.

The V and J genes are TRBV6-1 and TRBJ2-7, with D unresolved. From germline, CDR1 is MNHNS and CDR2 SASEGT. Trimming took off 5 bases at V and 1 base at J, with 12 bases between the two ends. The CDR3 is 14 residues long. The CDR3 spells CASSNSFFSYEQYF. DNA of the CDR3: TGTGCCAGCAGTAACAGTTTCTTTTCCTACGAGCAGTACTTC.

This chain links TRBV28 with TRBJ2-2; 11 bases agree with TRBD2. Germline CDR1 is MDHEN and CDR2 is SYDVKM. CDR3 length equals 15 residues. Trimming at V came to 7 bases and at J to 3 bases, leaving 4 bases not matched to a gene. The CDR3 region is CASTSGLADTGELFF. CDR3 nucleotides: TGTGCCAGCACCTCGGGACTAGCGGACACCGGGGAGCTGTTTTTT.

The CDR3 nucleotides are TGTGCCAGCAGCTTAACGACAGGTCTTAGGAGCTATGGCTACACCTTC. This sequence encodes CASSLTTGLRSYGYTF. The genes are TRBV7-8 and TRBJ1-2, with D possibly TRBD1 on 6 matching bases. CDR3 size: 16 residues. The germline V and J ends were trimmed by 2 bases and 4 bases, with 17 bases remaining between them. Germline CDR1 reads SGHVS; CDR2 reads FQNEAQ.

The rearrangement links TRBV19 to TRBJ1-4; D remains unclear. The CDR3 runs 11 residues. Trimming stripped 8 bases from V and 8 bases from J, with 9 bases between. CDR1 LNHDA and CDR2 SQIVND come from the germline V gene (reference sequence). CDR3 in DNA: TGTGCCAGTGGGGAGTGGGAAAAACTGTTTTTT. It is translated as CASGEWEKLFF.

This chain connects TRBV19 to TRBJ1-1, with D unresolved. V lost 9 bases, J lost 6 bases, and 17 bases lay in between. CDR1 LNHDA and CDR2 SQIVND come from the germline V gene (reference sequence). The CDR3 contains 13 residues. Here the CDR3 reads CASKELVESEAFF. Here the CDR3 DNA reads TGTGCCAGCAAGGAGCTCGTGGAGTCTGAAGCTTTCTTT.